This T cell receptor beta chain was sequenced in a study of T cell changes during pregnancy in multiple sclerosis. Assay used: immunoSEQ multiplex PCR; TCRdb lists only in-frame clones, some missing. Of 60,000 to 80,000 clones listed, more than 85% were seen once; the top ten hold around 3%. The sequence was collected from a female donor with multiple sclerosis, enrolled in a pregnancy study. Sequenced material: peripheral blood, taken before pregnancy.

CDR3 sequence reads: CASSLAHGSSANYGYTF. CDR3 coding DNA: TGTGCCAGCAGCTTAGCGCACGGGTCGTCTGCTAACTATGGCTACACCTTC. This sequence joins TRBV7-9 and TRBJ1-2; D remains ambiguous. Germline-derived CDR1 and CDR2 are SEHNR and FQNEAQ (reference sequence). Trimming removed 0 bases at V and 0 bases at J, with 14 bases between. The CDR3 extends over 17 amino acids.